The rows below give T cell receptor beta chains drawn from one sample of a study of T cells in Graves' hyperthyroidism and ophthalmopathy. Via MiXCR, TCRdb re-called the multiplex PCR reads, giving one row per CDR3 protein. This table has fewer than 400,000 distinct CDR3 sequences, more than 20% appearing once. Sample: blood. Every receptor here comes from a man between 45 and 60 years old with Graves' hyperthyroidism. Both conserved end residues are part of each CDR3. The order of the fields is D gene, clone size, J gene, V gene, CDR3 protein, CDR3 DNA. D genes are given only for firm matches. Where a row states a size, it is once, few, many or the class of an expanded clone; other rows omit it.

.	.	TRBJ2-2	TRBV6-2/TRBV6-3	CASSYSWGAKTGELFF	TGTGCCAGCAGTTACTCCTGGGGGGCTAAGACCGGGGAGCTGTTTTTT
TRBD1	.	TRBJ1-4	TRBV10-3	CASRDREDEKLFF	TGTGCCAGCCGGGACAGGGAGGATGAAAAACTGTTTTTT
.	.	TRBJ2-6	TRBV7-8	CASSKSPGAGISPGANVLTF	TGTGCCAGCAGCAAGAGCCCAGGGGCAGGGATCTCTCCTGGGGCCAACGTCCTGACTTTC
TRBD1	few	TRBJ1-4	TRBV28	CASSFPGGDNEKLFF	TGTGCCAGCAGTTTCCCAGGGGGTGATAATGAAAAACTGTTTTTT
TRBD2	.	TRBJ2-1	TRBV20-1	CSASGGGGSSSYNEQFF	TGCAGTGCTAGTGGGGGGGGGGGGAGTAGCTCCTACAATGAGCAGTTCTTC
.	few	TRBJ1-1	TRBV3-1	CASSQDSDTEAFF	TGTGCCAGCAGCCAAGACTCGGACACTGAAGCTTTCTTT
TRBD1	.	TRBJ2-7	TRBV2	CASRSTGGRSYEQYF	TGTGCCAGCAGATCTACAGGGGGTCGATCCTACGAGCAGTACTTC
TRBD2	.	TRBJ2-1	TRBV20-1	CSAKGGRAGNEQFF	TGCAGTGCTAAAGGCGGGAGGGCGGGGAATGAGCAGTTCTTC
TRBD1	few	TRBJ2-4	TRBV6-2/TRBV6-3	CASSPEGTGFNIKNIQYF	TGTGCCAGCAGTCCGGAGGGGACAGGGTTCAACATCAAAAACATTCAGTACTTC
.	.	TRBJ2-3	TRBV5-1	CASAERLSTDTQYF	TGCGCCAGCGCGGAGCGTCTCAGCACAGATACGCAGTATTTT
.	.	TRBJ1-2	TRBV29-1	CSVEAGTDGYTF	TGCAGCGTTGAAGCGGGGACGGATGGCTACACCTTC
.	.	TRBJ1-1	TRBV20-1	CSATPWGRNTEAFF	TGCAGTGCTACCCCCTGGGGCAGAAACACTGAAGCTTTCTTT
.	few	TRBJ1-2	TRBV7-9	CASSLESGVPYGYTF	TGTGCCAGCAGCTTAGAATCCGGGGTCCCCTATGGCTACACCTTC
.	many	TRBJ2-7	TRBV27	CASSPSRGPYEQYF	TGTGCCAGCAGTCCATCCCGCGGACCCTACGAGCAGTACTTC
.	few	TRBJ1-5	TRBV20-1	CSAWRGDSNQPQHF	TGCAGTGCTTGGAGAGGTGATAGCAATCAGCCCCAGCATTTT
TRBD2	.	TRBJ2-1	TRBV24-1	CATSSSGRAGSYNEQFF	TGTGCCACCAGTTCCAGCGGGAGGGCCGGGTCCTACAATGAGCAGTTCTTC
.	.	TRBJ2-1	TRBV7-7	CASSLASGAYNEQFF	TGTGCCAGCAGCTTAGCTAGCGGAGCATACAATGAGCAGTTCTTC
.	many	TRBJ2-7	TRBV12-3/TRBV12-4	CASSSPGEQYF	TGTGCCAGCAGTTCCCCCGGTGAGCAGTACTTC
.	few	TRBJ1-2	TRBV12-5	CASGSQGNRDYGYTF	TGTGCTAGTGGTTCGCAGGGTAATCGGGACTATGGCTACACCTTC
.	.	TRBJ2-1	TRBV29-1	CSVEDQTGYNEQFF	TGCAGCGTTGAAGATCAGACAGGCTACAATGAGCAGTTCTTC
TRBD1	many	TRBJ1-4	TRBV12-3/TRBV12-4	CASSTRGQGANEKLFF	TGTGCCAGCAGTACCAGGGGACAGGGGGCCAATGAAAAACTGTTTTTT
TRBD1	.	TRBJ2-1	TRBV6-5	CASSSSGTGQFF	TGTGCCAGCAGTTCCTCCGGGACAGGGCAGTTCTTC
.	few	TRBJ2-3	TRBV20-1	CSARVLQATDTQYF	TGCAGTGCTAGAGTTCTCCAGGCAACAGATACGCAGTATTTT
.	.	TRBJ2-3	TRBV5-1	CASSLLGATDTQYF	TGCGCCAGCAGCTTGTTGGGCGCCACAGATACGCAGTATTTT
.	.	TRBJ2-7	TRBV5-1	CASSSDIHEQYF	TGCGCCAGCAGTTCTGACATCCACGAGCAGTACTTC
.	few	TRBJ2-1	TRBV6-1	CASSPNRDTHEQFF	TGTGCCAGCAGCCCAAACCGGGACACCCATGAGCAGTTCTTC
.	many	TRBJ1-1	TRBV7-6	CASSFPGRLRTEAFF	TGTGCCAGCAGCTTCCCCGGTCGACTCCGCACTGAAGCTTTCTTT
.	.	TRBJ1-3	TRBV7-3	CASSLGTPPSGNTIYF	TGTGCCAGCAGCTTAGGGACACCACCCTCTGGAAACACCATATATTTT
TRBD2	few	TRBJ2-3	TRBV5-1	CASSLVAGGVDTQYF	TGCGCCAGCAGCTTGGTAGCGGGAGGAGTCGATACGCAGTATTTT
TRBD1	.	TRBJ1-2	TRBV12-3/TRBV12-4	CASSAGQGNYGYTF	TGTGCCAGCAGTGCCGGACAGGGGAACTATGGCTACACCTTC
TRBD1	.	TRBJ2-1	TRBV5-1	CASSLVSFGTDSYNEQFF	TGCGCCAGCAGCTTGGTCTCTTTTGGGACAGACTCCTACAATGAGCAGTTCTTC
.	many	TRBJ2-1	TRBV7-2	CASSVNTAYEQFF	TGTGCCAGCAGCGTAAACACTGCGTATGAGCAGTTCTTC
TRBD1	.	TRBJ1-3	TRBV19	CASSIAGGYENTIYF	TGTGCCAGTAGTATTGCAGGGGGCTATGAAAACACCATATATTTT
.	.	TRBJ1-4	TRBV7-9	CASSLVGGSTNEKLFF	TGTGCCAGCAGCTTAGTAGGGGGGAGCACTAATGAAAAACTGTTTTTT
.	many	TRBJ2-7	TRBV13	CASSGPGAASSYEQYF	TGTGCCAGCAGCGGACCCGGAGCGGCAAGCTCCTACGAGCAGTACTTC
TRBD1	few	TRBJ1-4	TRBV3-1	CASSPSGQGSRTNEKLFF	TGTGCCAGCAGCCCTTCGGGACAGGGGAGTAGGACTAATGAAAAACTGTTTTTT
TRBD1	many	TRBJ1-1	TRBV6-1	CASRIRQGEAFF	TGTGCCAGCAGGATAAGACAGGGTGAAGCTTTCTTT
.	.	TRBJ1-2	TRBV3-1	CASSLNDRSYGYTF	TGTGCCAGCAGCCTCAATGACAGGAGCTATGGCTACACCTTC
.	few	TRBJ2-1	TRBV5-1	CASSFSGSFVYNEQFF	TGCGCCAGCAGCTTTTCCGGGAGTTTCGTCTACAATGAGCAGTTCTTC
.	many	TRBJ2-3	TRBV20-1	CSASRAGYGADTQYF	TGCAGTGCTAGTCGGGCGGGTTACGGTGCAGATACGCAGTATTTT